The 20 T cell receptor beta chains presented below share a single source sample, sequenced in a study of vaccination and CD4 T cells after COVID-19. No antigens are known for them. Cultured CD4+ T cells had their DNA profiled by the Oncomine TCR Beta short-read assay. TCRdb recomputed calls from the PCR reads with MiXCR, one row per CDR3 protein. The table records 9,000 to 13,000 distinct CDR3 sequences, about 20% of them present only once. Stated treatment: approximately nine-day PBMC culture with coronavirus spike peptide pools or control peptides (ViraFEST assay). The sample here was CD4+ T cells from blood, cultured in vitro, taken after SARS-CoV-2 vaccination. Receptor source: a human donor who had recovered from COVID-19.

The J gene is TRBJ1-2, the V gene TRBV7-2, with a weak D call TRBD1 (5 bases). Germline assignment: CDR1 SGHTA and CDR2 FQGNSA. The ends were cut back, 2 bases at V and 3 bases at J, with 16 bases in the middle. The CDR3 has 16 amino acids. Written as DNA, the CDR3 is TGTGCCAGCAGCTTATCCCCCGGCGGGGGGTACTATGGCTACACCTTC. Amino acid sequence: CASSLSPGGGYYGYTF.

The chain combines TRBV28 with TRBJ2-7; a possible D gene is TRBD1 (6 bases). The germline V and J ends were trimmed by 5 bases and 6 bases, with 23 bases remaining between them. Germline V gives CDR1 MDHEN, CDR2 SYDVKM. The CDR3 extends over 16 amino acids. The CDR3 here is CASSLPKDSFRSEQYF. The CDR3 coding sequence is TGTGCCAGCAGTCTTCCTAAGGACAGTTTTAGATCCGAGCAGTACTTC.

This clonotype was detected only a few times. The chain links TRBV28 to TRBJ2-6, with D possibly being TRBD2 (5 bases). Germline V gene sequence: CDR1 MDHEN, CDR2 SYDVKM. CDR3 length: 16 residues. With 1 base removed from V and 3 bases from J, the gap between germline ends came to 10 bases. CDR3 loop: CASSLFGVGGANVLTF. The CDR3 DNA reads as TGTGCCAGCAGTTTATTCGGGGTCGGTGGGGCCAACGTCCTGACTTTC.

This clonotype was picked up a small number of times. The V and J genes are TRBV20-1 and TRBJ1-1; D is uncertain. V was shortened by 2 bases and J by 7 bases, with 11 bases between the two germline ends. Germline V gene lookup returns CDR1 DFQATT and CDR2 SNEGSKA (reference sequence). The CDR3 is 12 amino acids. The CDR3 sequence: CSARIGGFEAFF. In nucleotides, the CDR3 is TGCAGTGCTAGAATTGGTGGGTTTGAAGCTTTCTTT.

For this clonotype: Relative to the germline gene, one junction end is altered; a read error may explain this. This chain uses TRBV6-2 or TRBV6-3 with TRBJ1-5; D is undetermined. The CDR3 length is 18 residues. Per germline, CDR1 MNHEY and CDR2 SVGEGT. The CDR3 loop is CANSYGARLRVINQPQHF. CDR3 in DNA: TGTGCCAACAGTTACGGCGCCAGGTTAAGAGTGATTAATCAGCCCCAGCATTTT.

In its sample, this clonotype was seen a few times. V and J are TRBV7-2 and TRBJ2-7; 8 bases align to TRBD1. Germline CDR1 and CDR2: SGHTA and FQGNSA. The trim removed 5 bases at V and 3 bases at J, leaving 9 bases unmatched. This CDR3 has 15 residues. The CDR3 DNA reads TGTGCCAGCAGCGCCTCCGGGACAGGATACTACGAGCAGTACTTC. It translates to CASSASGTGYYEQYF.

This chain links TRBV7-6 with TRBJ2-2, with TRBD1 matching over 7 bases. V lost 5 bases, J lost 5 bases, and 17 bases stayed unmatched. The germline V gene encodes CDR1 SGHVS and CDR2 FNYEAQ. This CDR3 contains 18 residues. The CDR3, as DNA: TGTGCCAGCAGCCGCTTTGTTCCAGACAGGGAGATAACCGGGGAGCTGTTTTTT. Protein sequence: CASSRFVPDREITGELFF.

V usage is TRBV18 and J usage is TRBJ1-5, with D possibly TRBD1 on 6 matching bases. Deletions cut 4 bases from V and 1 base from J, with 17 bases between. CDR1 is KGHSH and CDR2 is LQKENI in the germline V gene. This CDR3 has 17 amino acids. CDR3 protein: CASSRSEGRGSNQPQHF. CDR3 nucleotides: TGTGCCAGCTCACGATCGGAAGGCAGGGGAAGCAATCAGCCCCAGCATTTT. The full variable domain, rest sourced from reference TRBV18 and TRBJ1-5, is NAGVMQNPRHLVRRRGQEARLRCSPMKGHSHVYWYRQLPEEGLKFMVYLQKENIIDESGMPKERFSAEFPKEGPSILRIQQVVRGDSAAYFCASSRSEGRGSNQPQHFGDGTRLSIL.

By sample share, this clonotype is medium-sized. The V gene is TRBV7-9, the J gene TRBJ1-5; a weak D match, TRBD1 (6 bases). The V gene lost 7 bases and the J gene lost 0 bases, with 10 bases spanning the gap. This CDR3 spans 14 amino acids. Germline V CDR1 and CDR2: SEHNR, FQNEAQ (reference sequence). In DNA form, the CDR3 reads TGTGCCAGCACAACAGGGTATAGCAATCAGCCCCAGCATTTT. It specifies CASTTGYSNQPQHF.

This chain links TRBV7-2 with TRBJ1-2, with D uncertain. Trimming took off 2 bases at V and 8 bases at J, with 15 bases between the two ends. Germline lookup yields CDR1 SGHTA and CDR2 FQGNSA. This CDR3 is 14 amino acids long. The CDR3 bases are TGTGCCAGCAGCTTAACGTGGCAGAGCTACGGCTACACCTTC. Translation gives CASSLTWQSYGYTF.

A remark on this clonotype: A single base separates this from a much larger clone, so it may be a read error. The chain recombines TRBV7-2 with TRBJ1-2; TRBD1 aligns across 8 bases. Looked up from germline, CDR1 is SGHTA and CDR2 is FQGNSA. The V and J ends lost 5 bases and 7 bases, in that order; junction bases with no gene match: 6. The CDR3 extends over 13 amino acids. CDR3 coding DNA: TGTGCCAGCAGCCTAGGACAGGGCTGTGGCTACACCTTC. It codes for CASSLGQGCGYTF.

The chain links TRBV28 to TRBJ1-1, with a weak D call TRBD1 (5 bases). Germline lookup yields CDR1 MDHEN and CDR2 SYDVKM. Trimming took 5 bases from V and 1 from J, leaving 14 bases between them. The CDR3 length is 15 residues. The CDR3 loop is CASSTSGPGNTEAFF. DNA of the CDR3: TGTGCCAGCAGTACATCAGGGCCCGGGAACACTGAAGCTTTCTTT.

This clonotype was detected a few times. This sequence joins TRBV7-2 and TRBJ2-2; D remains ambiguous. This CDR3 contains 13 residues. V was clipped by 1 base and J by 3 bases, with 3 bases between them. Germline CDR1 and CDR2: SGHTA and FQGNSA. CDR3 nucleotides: TGTGCCAGCAGCTTAGGGCACACCGGGGAGCTGTTTTTT. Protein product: CASSLGHTGELFF.

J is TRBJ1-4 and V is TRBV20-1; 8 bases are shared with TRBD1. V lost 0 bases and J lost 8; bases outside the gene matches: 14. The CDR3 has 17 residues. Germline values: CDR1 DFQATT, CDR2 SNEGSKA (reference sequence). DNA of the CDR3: TGCAGTGCTAGAGATACCACCTCAGGACAGGGTCGGGAAAAACTGTTTTTT. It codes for CSARDTTSGQGREKLFF.

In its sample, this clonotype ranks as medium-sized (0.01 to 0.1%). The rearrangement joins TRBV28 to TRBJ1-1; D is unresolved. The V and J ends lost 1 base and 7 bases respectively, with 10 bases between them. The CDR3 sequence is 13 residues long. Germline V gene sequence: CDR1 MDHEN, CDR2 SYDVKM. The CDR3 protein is CASSLLAEDEAFF. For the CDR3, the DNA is TGTGCCAGCAGTTTATTGGCAGAGGATGAAGCTTTCTTT.

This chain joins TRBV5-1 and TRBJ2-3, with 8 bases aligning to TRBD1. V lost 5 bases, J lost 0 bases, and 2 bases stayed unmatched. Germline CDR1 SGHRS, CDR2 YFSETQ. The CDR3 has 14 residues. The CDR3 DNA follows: TGCGCCAGCAGAACAGGGGGAAGCACAGATACGCAGTATTTT. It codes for CASRTGGSTDTQYF. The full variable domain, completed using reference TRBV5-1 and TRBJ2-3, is KAGVTQTPRYLIKTRGQQVTLSCSPISGHRSVSWYQQTPGQGLQFLFEYFSETQRNKGNFPGRFSGRQFSNSRSEMNVSTLELGDSALYLCASRTGGSTDTQYFGPGTRLTVL.

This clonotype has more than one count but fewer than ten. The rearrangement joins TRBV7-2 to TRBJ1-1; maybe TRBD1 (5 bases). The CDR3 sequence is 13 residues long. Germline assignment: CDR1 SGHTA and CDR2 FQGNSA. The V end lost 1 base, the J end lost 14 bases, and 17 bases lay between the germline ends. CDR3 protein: CASSLVMSGSLFF. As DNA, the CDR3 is TGTGCCAGCAGCTTAGTAATGTCAGGGTCCTTGTTCTTT.

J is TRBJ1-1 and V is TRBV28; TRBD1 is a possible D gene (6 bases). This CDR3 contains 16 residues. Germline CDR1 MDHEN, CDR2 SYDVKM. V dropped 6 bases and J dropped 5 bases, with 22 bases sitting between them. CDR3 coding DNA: TGTGCCAGCAGGCCTGGACAGCGTACCTGGGGGACTGAAGCTTTCTTT. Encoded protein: CASRPGQRTWGTEAFF.

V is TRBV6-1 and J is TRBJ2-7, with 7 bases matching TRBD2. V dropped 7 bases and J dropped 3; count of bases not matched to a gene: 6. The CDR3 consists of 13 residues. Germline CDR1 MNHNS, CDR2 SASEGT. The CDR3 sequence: CASNGAGSYEQYF. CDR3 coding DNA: TGTGCCAGCAACGGAGCGGGAAGCTACGAGCAGTACTTC.

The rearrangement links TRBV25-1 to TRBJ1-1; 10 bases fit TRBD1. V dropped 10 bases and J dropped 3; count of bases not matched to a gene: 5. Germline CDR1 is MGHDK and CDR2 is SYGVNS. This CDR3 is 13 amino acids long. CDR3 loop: CATVDRGYTEAFF. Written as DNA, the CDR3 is TGTGCCACCGTGGACAGGGGGTACACTGAAGCTTTCTTT.